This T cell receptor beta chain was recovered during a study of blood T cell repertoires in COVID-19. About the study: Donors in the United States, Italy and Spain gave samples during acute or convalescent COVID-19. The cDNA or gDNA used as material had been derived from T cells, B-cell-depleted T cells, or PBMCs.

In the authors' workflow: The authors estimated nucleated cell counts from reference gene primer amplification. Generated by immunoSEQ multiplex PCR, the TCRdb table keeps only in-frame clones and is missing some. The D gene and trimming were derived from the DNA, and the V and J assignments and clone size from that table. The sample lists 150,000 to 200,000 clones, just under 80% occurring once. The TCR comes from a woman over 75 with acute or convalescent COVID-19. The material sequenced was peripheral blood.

Written as DNA, the CDR3 is TGTGCCAGCAGTTTTGCTAGCAACAATGAGCAGTTCTTC. Translating it yields CASSFASNNEQFF. The V gene is TRBV12-3 or TRBV12-4, the J gene TRBJ2-1; tentatively, D is TRBD2 (5 bases). The CDR3 contains 13 residues. The V gene lost 3 bases and the J gene lost 5 bases, with 8 bases spanning the gap.